The 28 T cell receptor beta chains given below trace back to one sample, sequenced in a study of blood T cells in healthy people across ages. A second PCR of roughly 7 to 11 cycles used a sample-barcoded 5' primer and a J-beta primer mix. One entry per CDR3 protein results from TCRdb running MiXCR on the 5' RACE reads. The sample consists of approximately 1,000,000 distinct CDR3 sequences, around two fifths of them appearing once. Sample: blood. These TCRs come from a man between 18 and 35 years old in good health.

This clonotype was observed a single time. The rearrangement links TRBV6-5 to TRBJ1-4; TRBD1 matches at 9 bases. CDR1 is MNHEY and CDR2 is SVGAGI in the germline V gene. Trimming took 5 bases from V and 10 from J; bases not matched to a gene: 8. This CDR3 is 14 amino acids long. The CDR3 reads CASSPGQGVGKLFF. CDR3 nucleotides: TGTGCCAGCAGTCCGGGACAGGGAGTGGGAAAACTGTTTTTT.

The chain combines TRBV20-1 with TRBJ2-1; 7 bases line up with TRBD2. This CDR3 has 14 residues. From germline, CDR1 is DFQATT and CDR2 SNEGSKA (reference sequence). V shed 4 bases and J 8 bases; nucleotides not matched to a gene: 11. The CDR3 is CSAKGTIRIHEQFF. Written as DNA, the CDR3 is TGCAGTGCTAAAGGGACTATTCGCATCCATGAGCAGTTCTTC.

The chain links TRBV12-3 or TRBV12-4 to TRBJ1-2, with D hard to call. Trimming pared 7 bases from V and 7 bases from J, leaving 22 bases between. This CDR3 region has 15 residues. The CDR3 DNA is TGTGCCAGCACCTCCCGGGCGAGCTTAACCTCTGGCTACACCTTC. Encoded protein: CASTSRASLTSGYTF.

The V gene is TRBV12-3 or TRBV12-4, the J gene TRBJ1-1, with D possibly TRBD1 on 5 matching bases. There are 14 residues in the CDR3. With 3 bases removed from V and 5 bases from J, the gap between germline ends came to 13 bases. The CDR3 sequence: CASSFKGRGTEAFF. The CDR3 region has the DNA TGTGCCAGCAGTTTTAAGGGGAGGGGAACTGAAGCTTTCTTT.

There are a few counts of this clonotype. The chain is built from TRBV27 and TRBJ1-5; TRBD1 agrees at 9 bases. V shed 5 bases and J 6 bases; nucleotides not matched to a gene: 8. Germline V gives CDR1 MNHEY, CDR2 SMNVEV (reference sequence). This CDR3 contains 15 residues. CDR3 region: CASSPNRGLSQPQHF. The CDR3, as DNA: TGTGCCAGCAGTCCCAACAGGGGGCTAAGTCAGCCCCAGCATTTT.

The rearrangement uses TRBV6-5 and TRBJ1-2; D is unclear. CDR1 and CDR2 from the germline V gene are MNHEY and SVGAGI. The CDR3 is made up of 12 amino acids. The V end was cut by 6 bases, the J end by 3 bases, with 8 bases between. The CDR3 DNA reads TGTGCCAGCAGACAGTCGGACTATGGCTACACCTTC. As protein: CASRQSDYGYTF.

This clonotype was counted a few times. The rearrangement uses TRBV7-9 and TRBJ1-2; tentatively, D is TRBD1 (6 bases). Germline CDR1 and CDR2: SEHNR and FQNEAQ (reference sequence). The V end lost 4 bases, the J end lost 0 bases, and 12 bases lay between the germline ends. The CDR3 totals 15 residues. CDR3 nucleotide sequence: TGTGCCAGCAGCTCGACAGGCCCTCCTAACTATGGCTACACCTTC. It yields the protein CASSSTGPPNYGYTF.

This clonotype came up a few times. J is TRBJ2-3 and V is TRBV10-3; 9 nucleotides agree with TRBD2. The V gene end was trimmed by 2 bases and the J gene end by 2 bases; junction bases not matched to a gene: 2. Germline V gene sequence: CDR1 ENHRY, CDR2 SYGVKD. The CDR3 contains 15 residues. CDR3 protein: CAISEVAGDTDTQYF. The DNA of the CDR3 is TGTGCCATCAGTGAGGTAGCGGGAGACACAGATACGCAGTATTTT.

This clonotype was found a few times. This may stem from a read error, because a much larger clone lies one nucleotide away. The V and J genes are TRBV20-1 and TRBJ1-2; D not resolved. This CDR3 comprises 14 residues. Germline V CDR1 and CDR2: DFQATT, SNEGSKA (reference sequence). Trimming took 3 bases from V and 4 from J, leaving 15 bases between them. CDR3 in DNA: TGCAGTGCTAGCGGAAGGGAACAGAGCTATGGCTACACCTTC. This gives the protein CSASGREQSYGYTF.

The V and J genes are TRBV6-2 or TRBV6-3 and TRBJ2-1, with 8 bases fitting TRBD2. The CDR3 is 16 amino acids. Germline assignment: CDR1 MNHEY and CDR2 SVGEGT. V was pared by 0 bases and J by 4 bases, with 5 bases of the junction left unmatched. The CDR3 spells CASSYSSGGGYNEQFF. The CDR3 bases are TGTGCCAGCAGTTACTCGTCTGGCGGGGGGTACAATGAGCAGTTCTTC.

The chain recombines TRBV7-2 with TRBJ1-3; no clear D. Germline-derived CDR1 and CDR2 are SGHTA and FQGNSA. CDR3 length: 14 residues. Trimming cost V 5 bases and J 3 bases, with 11 bases left between them. The CDR3, as DNA: TGTGCCAGCAGCCCCGTGGGGTTTGGAAACACCATATATTTT. Translation: CASSPVGFGNTIYF.

This clonotype turned up a few times. The chain recombines TRBV3-1 with TRBJ2-1; D might be TRBD1 or TRBD2, each matching 5 bases. The V end lost 5 bases, the J end lost 4 bases, and 12 bases lay between the germline ends. Per the germline V gene, CDR1 is LGHDT and CDR2 is YNNKEL (reference sequence). The CDR3 spans 14 residues. The CDR3 loop reads CASSARDGYNEQFF. CDR3 bases: TGTGCCAGCAGCGCCCGGGACGGGTACAATGAGCAGTTCTTC.

As regards this clonotype: A junction end diverges from the germline sequence, so it may reflect a read error. This chain links TRBV27 with TRBJ1-1, with D possibly TRBD1 on 6 matching bases. The CDR3 loop spans 16 amino acids. Germline V gene lookup returns CDR1 MNHEY and CDR2 SMNVEV (reference sequence). CDR3 sequence: CVSSLNTGRMNTEAFF. The DNA of the CDR3 is TGTGTCAGCAGTTTAAATACAGGGCGCATGAACACTGAAGCTTTCTTT.

The table lists this clonotype with a few counts. This chain joins TRBV7-2 and TRBJ1-6; 9 bases fit TRBD1. From germline, CDR1 is SGHTA and CDR2 FQGNSA. The junction had 6 bases not matched to a gene; V was cut back by 4 bases and J by 11 bases. There are 14 residues in the CDR3. The CDR3 is CASSSGDRVAPLHF. The CDR3 DNA reads as TGTGCCAGCAGCTCAGGGGACAGGGTGGCACCCCTCCACTTT.

The V and J genes are TRBV14 and TRBJ1-3, with no clear D. Trimming pared 0 bases from V and 2 bases from J, leaving 14 bases between. The CDR3 consists of 17 residues. Germline CDR1 and CDR2: SGHDN and FVKESK. CDR3 sequence reads: CASSQDARYWPGNTIYF. The CDR3 nucleotides are TGTGCCAGCAGCCAAGACGCGAGGTATTGGCCTGGAAACACCATATATTTT.

The chain combines TRBV6-2 or TRBV6-3 with TRBJ2-5, with D possibly being TRBD1 or TRBD2 (5 bases each). V lost 8 bases and J 11 bases, leaving 24 bases between the germline ends. The CDR3 loop spans 14 amino acids. The germline CDR1 and CDR2 sequences are MNHEY and SVGEGT. The DNA of the CDR3 is TGTGCCAGCGGGTTGGGACGTAGGTGGAATGAGCAGTACTTC. Its protein product is CASGLGRRWNEQYF.

This clonotype showed up just a few times. V and J are TRBV20-1 and TRBJ2-5; 9 nucleotides line up with TRBD2. With the DNA end fitting TRBJ2-7 better, the J assignment may be wrong. The germline CDR1 and CDR2 sequences are DFQATT and SNEGSKA (reference sequence). The CDR3 totals 14 residues. The CDR3 bases are TGCAGTGCACTAGCGGGCCCGAGATACTACGAGCAGTACTTC. This translates into CSALAGPRYYEQYF.

This clonotype was detected only a few times. V and J are TRBV2 and TRBJ2-3; D gene unclear. CDR1 is SNHLY and CDR2 is FYNNEI in the germline V gene. V lost 6 bases, J lost 3 bases, and 10 bases lay in between. This CDR3 is 13 amino acids long. The CDR3 DNA reads as TGTGCCAGCAGGGCCCGGGCTACAGATACGCAGTATTTT. Residues: CASRARATDTQYF.

The table lists this clonotype with a few counts. This CDR3 is CSARAGRVGKNIQYF. The CDR3 DNA reads as TGCAGTGCTAGAGCGGGCAGGGTAGGCAAAAACATTCAGTACTTC. V gene TRBV20-1 combines with J gene TRBJ2-4, with D perhaps TRBD1 (5 bases). Germline CDR1 and CDR2: DFQATT and SNEGSKA (reference sequence). V dropped 1 base and J dropped 3 bases, with 13 bases sitting between them. The CDR3 spans 15 residues.

This clonotype was counted a few times. The genes are TRBV7-9 and TRBJ2-7; no firm D call. Looked up from germline, CDR1 is SEHNR and CDR2 is FQNEAQ (reference sequence). The CDR3 runs 16 residues. Trimming took off 5 bases at V and 0 bases at J, with 17 bases between the two ends. CDR3 coding DNA: TGTGCCAGCAGCCCCGCCGAACATAAGAGCTCCTACGAGCAGTACTTC. The encoded protein is CASSPAEHKSSYEQYF.

The table lists this clonotype with many counts. At one end, the junction sequence differs from germline, possibly due to a read error. The chain carries TRBV12-3 or TRBV12-4 and TRBJ2-3; 7 bases line up with TRBD1. The CDR3 extends over 14 amino acids. The CDR3: CASSLGGNTDTQYF. CDR3 coding DNA: TGTGCCAGCAGCTTAGGGGGCAACACAGATACGCAGTATTTT.

The chain couples TRBV24-1 to TRBJ2-1; TRBD2 agrees at 9 bases. Losses at the gene ends were 4 bases for V and 3 bases for J; bases not matched to a gene: 6. This CDR3 comprises 16 residues. CDR1 and CDR2 from the germline V gene are KGHDR and SFDVKD. The CDR3 spells CATSDAETSGYNEQFF. CDR3 nucleotides: TGTGCCACCAGTGACGCCGAGACTAGCGGCTACAATGAGCAGTTCTTC.

This clonotype came up many times. The chain is built from TRBV25-1 and TRBJ2-5, with TRBD1 matching over 10 bases. This CDR3 has 12 amino acids. Trimming took 8 bases from V and 11 from J; bases not matched to a gene: 8. CDR1 is MGHDK and CDR2 is SYGVNS in the germline V gene. CDR3 protein: CASWTGGSQQYF. The CDR3 DNA is TGTGCCAGCTGGACAGGGGGTTCTCAGCAGTACTTC.

The chain links TRBV10-3 to TRBJ2-3; 9 positions agree with TRBD1. The V and J ends lost 7 bases and 0 bases, in that order; junction bases with no gene match: 8. Germline V gene sequence: CDR1 ENHRY, CDR2 SYGVKD. The CDR3 covers 16 residues. CDR3 protein: CAITRQGETSTDTQYF. The CDR3 DNA reads TGTGCCATCACCCGACAGGGGGAGACTAGCACAGATACGCAGTATTTT.

This clonotype was seen only a few times. The J gene is TRBJ1-2, the V gene TRBV7-2, with TRBD1 as a possible D gene (5 bases). V shed 1 base and J shed 7 bases, with 16 bases lying between them. From germline, CDR1 is SGHTA and CDR2 FQGNSA. This CDR3 has 15 residues. The CDR3 is CASSLDSPGYGGYTF. The CDR3 DNA is TGTGCCAGCAGCTTAGACTCTCCAGGGTATGGTGGCTACACCTTC.

The rearrangement links TRBV7-9 to TRBJ1-1; D is perhaps TRBD1 (5 bases). With 5 bases removed from V and 1 base from J, the gap between germline ends came to 14 bases. Germline V lookup: CDR1 SEHNR, CDR2 FQNEAQ (reference sequence). The CDR3 totals 15 residues. CDR3 sequence reads: CASSRGSTENTEAFF. In nucleotides, the CDR3 is TGTGCCAGCAGCAGAGGCTCGACAGAGAACACTGAAGCTTTCTTT. The variable domain in full, completed from reference TRBV7-9 and TRBJ1-1, reads DTGVSQNPRHKITKRGQNVTFRCDPISEHNRLYWYRQTLGQGPEFLTYFQNEAQLEKSRLLSDRFSAERPKGSFSTLEIQRTEQGDSAMYLCASSRGSTENTEAFFGQGTRLTVV.

The rearrangement uses TRBV28 and TRBJ2-2; 9 bases are a match to TRBD1. The CDR3 is made up of 14 amino acids. The germline V gene has CDR1 MDHEN and CDR2 SYDVKM. The trim removed 6 bases at V and 6 bases at J, leaving 5 bases unmatched. CDR3 sequence (DNA): TGTGCCAGCAGATCGACAGGGGGTCCCGGGGAGCTGTTTTTT. It specifies CASRSTGGPGELFF.

This clonotype appeared a single time. V usage is TRBV20-1 and J usage is TRBJ2-4; D is unresolved. The J call may not be correct, given that the DNA end is closer to TRBJ2-7. Germline V gene sequence: CDR1 DFQATT, CDR2 SNEGSKA (reference sequence). This CDR3 spans 12 amino acids. CDR3 DNA: TGCAGTGTTAGTGACCACCTTTACGAGCAGTACTTC. Its protein product is CSVSDHLYEQYF.